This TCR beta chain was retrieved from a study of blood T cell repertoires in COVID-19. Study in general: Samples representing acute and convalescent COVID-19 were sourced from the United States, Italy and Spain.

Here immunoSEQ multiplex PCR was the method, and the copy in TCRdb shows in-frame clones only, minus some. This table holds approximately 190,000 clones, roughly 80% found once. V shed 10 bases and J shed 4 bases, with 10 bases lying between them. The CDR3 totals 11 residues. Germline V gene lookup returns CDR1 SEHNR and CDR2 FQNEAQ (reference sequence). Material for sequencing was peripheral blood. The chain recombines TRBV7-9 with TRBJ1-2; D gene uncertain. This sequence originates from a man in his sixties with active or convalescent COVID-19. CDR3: CATQAGYGYTF. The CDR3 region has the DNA TGTGCCACGCAGGCTGGCTATGGCTACACCTTC.